The present entry profiles one T cell receptor (beta chain) with its context. For repertoire sequencing, the TCR beta CDR3 regions were amplified from RNA transcripts. RT-PCR was first run with HTBI primers, then multiplex PCR in a second round. TCRdb reanalysed the multiplex PCR reads using MiXCR and keeps one entry per CDR3 protein. Of about 1.1 million distinct CDR3 sequences detected, 36% appear once; the ten largest clones hold approximately 12%. Patients with other autoimmune diseases, uncontrolled infections, pregnancy or lactation were excluded. Germline CDR1 is SGHTA and CDR2 is FQGNSA. This CDR3 is 15 amino acids long. Trimming removed 4 bases from V and 5 bases from J; junction bases left unmatched: 10. The sample belongs to a study of Graves' ophthalmopathy and Graves' hyperthyroidism.

Material for sequencing was peripheral blood or thyroid tissue (not recorded which). The TCR was taken from an adult man with Graves' hyperthyroidism. The chain is built from TRBV7-2 and TRBJ1-1, with 7 bases identical to TRBD1. Written as DNA, the CDR3 is TGTGCCAGCAGCTCAGGGGGGGGCCGGTGGACTGAAGCTTTCTTT. Residues: CASSSGGGRWTEAFF.